This T cell receptor (beta chain) is drawn from a study of blood T cell repertoires in COVID-19. About the research overall: Samples taken during acute and convalescent COVID-19 were collected in the United States, Italy and Spain.

The junction had 8 bases not matched to a gene; V was cut back by 6 bases and J by 6 bases. This CDR3 is 15 amino acids long. Germline V gene data show CDR1 as MNHEY and CDR2 as SVGAGI. Per the authors' pipeline: Counts of nucleated cells, estimated from reference gene primer amplification, were obtained. Some clones are missing from TCRdb's copy, which holds only in-frame ones; the method was immunoSEQ multiplex PCR. The V and J calls and clone size are taken from that table; D and trimming were inferred from the DNA. Among around 230,000 clones listed, approximately 82% were seen once. The chain employs TRBV6-5 and TRBJ2-3; 11 nucleotides match TRBD2. Sequencing was done on a sample of peripheral blood. The origin of this receptor is a woman aged 70 to 79 with active or convalescent COVID-19. The CDR3 DNA reads as TGTGCCAGCAGCTACACGACTAGCGGGGCGGATACGCAGTATTTT. It yields the protein CASSYTTSGADTQYF.